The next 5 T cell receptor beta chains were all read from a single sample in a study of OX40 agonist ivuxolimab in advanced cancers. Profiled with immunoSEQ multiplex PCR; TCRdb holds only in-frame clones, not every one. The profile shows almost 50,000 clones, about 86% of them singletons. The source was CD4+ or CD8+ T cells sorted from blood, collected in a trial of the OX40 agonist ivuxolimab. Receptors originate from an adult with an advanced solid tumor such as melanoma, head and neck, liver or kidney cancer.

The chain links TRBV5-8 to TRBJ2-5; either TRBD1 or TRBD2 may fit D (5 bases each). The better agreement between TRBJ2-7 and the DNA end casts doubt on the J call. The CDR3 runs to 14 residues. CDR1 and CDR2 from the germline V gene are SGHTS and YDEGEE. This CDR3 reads CASSLIGTTYEQYF. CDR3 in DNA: TGTGCCAGCAGCTTGATAGGGACCACTTACGAGCAGTACTTC.

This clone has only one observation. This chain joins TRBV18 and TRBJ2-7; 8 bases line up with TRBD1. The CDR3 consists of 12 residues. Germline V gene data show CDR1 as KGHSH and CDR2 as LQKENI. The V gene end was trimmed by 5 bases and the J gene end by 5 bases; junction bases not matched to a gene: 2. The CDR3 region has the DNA TGTGCCAGCTCAGTACAGGGGGACGAGCAGTACTTC. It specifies CASSVQGDEQYF.

Here the CDR3 DNA reads TGTGCCAGTAGTATAGCACAGAATCAGCCCCAGCATTTT. Protein: CASSIAQNQPQHF. The chain uses TRBV19 and TRBJ1-5; D not certain. Trimming took off 1 base at V and 4 bases at J, with 5 bases between the two ends. From germline, CDR1 is LNHDA and CDR2 SQIVND (reference sequence). This CDR3 is 13 amino acids long.

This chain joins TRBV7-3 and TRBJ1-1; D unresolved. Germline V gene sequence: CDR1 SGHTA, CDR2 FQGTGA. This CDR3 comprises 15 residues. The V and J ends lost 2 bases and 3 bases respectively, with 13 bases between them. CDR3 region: CASSLAGGRDTEAFF. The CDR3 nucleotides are TGTGCCAGCAGCTTAGCGGGAGGAAGGGACACTGAAGCTTTCTTT.

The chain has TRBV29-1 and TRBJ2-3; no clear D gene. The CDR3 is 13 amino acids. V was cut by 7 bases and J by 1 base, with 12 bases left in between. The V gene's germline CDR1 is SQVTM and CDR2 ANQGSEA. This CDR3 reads CSGCLDCTDTQYF. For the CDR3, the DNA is TGCAGCGGATGTTTGGATTGCACAGATACGCAGTATTTT.